This T cell receptor beta chain was retrieved from a study of technical replicates of blood from a handful of donors. Using immunoSEQ multiplex PCR, the repertoire was profiled, and TCRdb retains in-frame clones only, with some absent. Of 81,000 or so clones detected, just over 95% appear once; the ten largest clones hold around 0.2%. As concerns this clone: The identical CDR3 is also encoded by other nucleotide sequences in the sample.

Material: T cells isolated from PBMCs. This clonotype was sampled from a human donor in good health.

The CDR3 sequence is CASSVGGGQPQHF. The DNA of the CDR3 is TGTGCCAGCAGCGTAGGAGGGGGTCAGCCCCAGCATTTT. The J gene is TRBJ1-5, the V gene TRBV9; D might be TRBD1 (6 bases). Germline loops: CDR1 SGDLS, CDR2 YYNGEE. CDR3 size: 13 residues. V dropped 0 bases and J dropped 6 bases, with 7 bases sitting between them.